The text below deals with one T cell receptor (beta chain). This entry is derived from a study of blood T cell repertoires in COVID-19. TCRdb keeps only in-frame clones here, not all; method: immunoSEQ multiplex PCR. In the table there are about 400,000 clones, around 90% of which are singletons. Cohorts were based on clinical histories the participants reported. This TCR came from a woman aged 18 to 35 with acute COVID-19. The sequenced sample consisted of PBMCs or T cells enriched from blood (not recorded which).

DNA of the CDR3: TGTGCCACCAGCAGAGATATGGAAAAACTGTTTTTT. It specifies CATSRDMEKLFF. The rearrangement uses TRBV15 and TRBJ1-4, with D unresolved. Trimming took 0 bases from V and 8 from J, leaving 4 bases between them. This CDR3 has 12 amino acids. Germline CDR1 is LNHNV and CDR2 is YYDKDF (reference sequence).